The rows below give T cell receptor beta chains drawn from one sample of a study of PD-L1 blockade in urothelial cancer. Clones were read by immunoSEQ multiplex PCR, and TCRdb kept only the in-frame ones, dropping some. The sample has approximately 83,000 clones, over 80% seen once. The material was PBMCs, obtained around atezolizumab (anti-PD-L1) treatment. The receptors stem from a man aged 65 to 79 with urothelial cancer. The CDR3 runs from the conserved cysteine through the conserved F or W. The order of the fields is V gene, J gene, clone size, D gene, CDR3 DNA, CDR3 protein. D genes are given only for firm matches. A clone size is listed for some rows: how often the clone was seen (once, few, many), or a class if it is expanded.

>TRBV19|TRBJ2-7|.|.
TGTGCCAGTAGTATAGGGACTGAGGCCTACGAGCAGTACTTC
CASSIGTEAYEQYF
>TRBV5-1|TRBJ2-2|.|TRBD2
TGCGCCAGCAGCAATCTGGGAGGGGCCGGGGAGCTGTTTTTT
CASSNLGGAGELFF
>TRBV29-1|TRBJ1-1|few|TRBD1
TGCAGCGTTGGCGGTGGGGTCACAGGGGGAGGGAACACTGAAGCTTTCTTT
CSVGGGVTGGGNTEAFF
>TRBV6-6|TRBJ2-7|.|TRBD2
TGTGCCAGCGCCCCCCTAGCGGGAGATTACGAGCAGTACTTC
CASAPLAGDYEQYF
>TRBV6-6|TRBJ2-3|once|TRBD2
TGTGCCAGCAGTCCACGGACTAGCGGGGCGACAGATACGCAGTATTTT
CASSPRTSGATDTQYF
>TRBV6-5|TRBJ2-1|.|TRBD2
TGTGCCAGCACGCGGGGGGGCACGAATGAGCAGTTCTTC
CASTRGGTNEQFF
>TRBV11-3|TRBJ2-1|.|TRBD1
TGTGCCAGCAGCTCCGGACAGGGGGGCTACAATGAGCAGTTCTTC
CASSSGQGGYNEQFF
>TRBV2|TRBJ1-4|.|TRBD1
TGTGCCAGCACCACAGGACAGGGGATTGAAAAACTGTTTTTT
CASTTGQGIEKLFF
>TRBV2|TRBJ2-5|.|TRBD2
TGTGCCAGCAGTCGACTAGCGGGAGGGGAGACCCAGTACTTC
CASSRLAGGETQYF
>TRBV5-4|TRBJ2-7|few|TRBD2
TGTGCCAGCAGCTCCTCCCGGGGGGACTACGAGCAGTACTTC
CASSSSRGDYEQYF